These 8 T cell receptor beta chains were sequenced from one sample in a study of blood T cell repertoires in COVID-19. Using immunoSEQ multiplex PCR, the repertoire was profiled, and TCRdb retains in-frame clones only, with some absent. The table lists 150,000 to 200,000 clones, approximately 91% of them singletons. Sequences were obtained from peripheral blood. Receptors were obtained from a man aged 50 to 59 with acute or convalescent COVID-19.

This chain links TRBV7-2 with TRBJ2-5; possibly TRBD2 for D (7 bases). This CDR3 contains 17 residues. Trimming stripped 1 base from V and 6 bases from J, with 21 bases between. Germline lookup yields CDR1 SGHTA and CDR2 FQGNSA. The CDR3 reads CASSLVAGATILKTQYF. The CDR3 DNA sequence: TGTGCCAGCAGCTTAGTCGCGGGGGCGACGATTTTGAAGACCCAGTACTTC.

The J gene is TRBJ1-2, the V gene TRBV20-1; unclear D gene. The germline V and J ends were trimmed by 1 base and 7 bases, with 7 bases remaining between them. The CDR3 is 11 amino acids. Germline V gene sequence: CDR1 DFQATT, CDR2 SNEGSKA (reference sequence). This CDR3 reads CSARGEGGYTF. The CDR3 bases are TGCAGTGCTAGAGGCGAGGGTGGCTACACCTTC.

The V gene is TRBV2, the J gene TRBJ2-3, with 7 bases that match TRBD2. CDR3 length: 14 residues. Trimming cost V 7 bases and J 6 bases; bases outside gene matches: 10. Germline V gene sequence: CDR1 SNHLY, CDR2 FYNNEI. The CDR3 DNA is TGTGCCAGCATGGCGAGCGGGAAGATTGATACGCAGTATTTT. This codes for CASMASGKIDTQYF.

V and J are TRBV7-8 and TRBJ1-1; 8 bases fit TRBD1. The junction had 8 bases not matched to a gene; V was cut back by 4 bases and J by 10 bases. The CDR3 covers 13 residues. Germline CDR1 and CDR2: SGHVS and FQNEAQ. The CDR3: CASSYGQGSGAFF. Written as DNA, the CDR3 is TGTGCCAGCAGCTACGGACAGGGCTCGGGAGCTTTCTTT.

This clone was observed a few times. CDR3 region: CASSARDRGMKTQYF. The CDR3 DNA reads TGTGCCAGCAGCGCCCGGGACAGGGGAATGAAGACCCAGTACTTC. The V call is TRBV7-9, the J call TRBJ2-5, with 10 nucleotides matching TRBD1. CDR3 length equals 15 residues. Germline CDR1 is SEHNR and CDR2 is FQNEAQ (reference sequence). The V gene end was trimmed by 5 bases and the J gene end by 6 bases; junction bases not matched to a gene: 9. Supplemented by reference TRBV7-9 and TRBJ2-5, the full variable domain reads DTGVSQNPRHKITKRGQNVTFRCDPISEHNRLYWYRQTLGQGPEFLTYFQNEAQLEKSRLLSDRFSAERPKGSFSTLEIQRTEQGDSAMYLCASSARDRGMKTQYFGPGTRLLVL.

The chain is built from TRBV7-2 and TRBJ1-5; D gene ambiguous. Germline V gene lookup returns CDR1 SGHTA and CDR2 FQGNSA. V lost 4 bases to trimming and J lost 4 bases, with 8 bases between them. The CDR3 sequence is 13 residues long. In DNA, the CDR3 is TGTGCCAGCAGCTCGACGGGAAATCAGCCCCAGCATTTT. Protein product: CASSSTGNQPQHF.

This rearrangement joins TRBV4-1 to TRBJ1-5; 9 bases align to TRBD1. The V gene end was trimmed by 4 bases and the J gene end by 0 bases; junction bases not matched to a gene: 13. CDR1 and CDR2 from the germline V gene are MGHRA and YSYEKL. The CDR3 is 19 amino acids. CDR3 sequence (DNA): TGCGCCAGCAGCCCCTTCGGACAGGGGAGAATCAGTAGCAATCAGCCCCAGCATTTT. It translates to CASSPFGQGRISSNQPQHF.

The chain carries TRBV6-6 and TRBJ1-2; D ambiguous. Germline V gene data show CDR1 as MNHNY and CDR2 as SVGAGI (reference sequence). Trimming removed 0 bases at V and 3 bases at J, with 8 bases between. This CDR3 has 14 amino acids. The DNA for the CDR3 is TGTGCCAGCAGTTACTCTGGGAGGGACTATGGCTACACCTTC. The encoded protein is CASSYSGRDYGYTF.